This T cell receptor beta chain was retrieved from a study of blood T cells in healthy people across ages. Study-wide points: Observed TCR beta diversity per million T cells went down as age went up. This fall followed a roughly linear course with age. Fewer expanded clones and more diversity marked long-lived versus aged donors. Without sorted subsets, naive and antigen-experienced compartments could not be conclusively compared.

A second PCR of about 6 to 11 cycles used a sample-barcoded 5' primer and a J-beta primer mix. TCRdb passed the 5' RACE reads through MiXCR, listing each CDR3 protein once. The data contain roughly 1.9 million distinct CDR3 sequences, around 40% of them singletons. Turning to this clonotype: Its antigen is not identified.

The sample taken for sequencing was blood. The clonotype was recovered from a human donor in good health.

The CDR3 bases are TGTGCCAGCAGCTTAGCGGGGGATGTGAGCAATCAGCCCCAGCATTTT. This codes for CASSLAGDVSNQPQHF. The rearrangement joins TRBV7-6 to TRBJ1-5; D might be TRBD1 (5 bases). V gave up 0 bases and J gave up 1 base, with 10 bases separating them. CDR1 and CDR2 from the germline V gene are SGHVS and FNYEAQ. The CDR3 consists of 16 residues.